These 27 T cell receptor beta chains came from one sample sequenced in a study of T cell responses to AZD1222 COVID-19 vaccine. The repertoire was sequenced with immunoSEQ multiplex PCR; TCRdb's copy has only in-frame clones and lacks some. Among some 130,000 clones listed, 75% to 90% were seen once. The material sequenced was peripheral blood, taken on day 0 of AZD1222 vaccination. Every receptor here comes from an adult in good health.

The CDR3 region is CASSLGEGANYNEQFF. For the CDR3, the DNA is TGCGCCAGCAGCTTGGGCGAGGGGGCCAACTACAATGAGCAGTTCTTC. The chain has TRBV5-1 and TRBJ2-1, with 7 bases that match TRBD1. Germline loops: CDR1 SGHRS, CDR2 YFSETQ. Germline trimming cut 0 bases from V and 3 bases from J; bases unmatched to any gene: 6. The CDR3 loop spans 16 amino acids. The complete variable domain, with remaining parts taken from reference TRBV5-1 and TRBJ2-1, reads KAGVTQTPRYLIKTRGQQVTLSCSPISGHRSVSWYQQTPGQGLQFLFEYFSETQRNKGNFPGRFSGRQFSNSRSEMNVSTLELGDSALYLCASSLGEGANYNEQFFGPGTRLTVL.

The rearrangement links TRBV19 to TRBJ2-7; D is unclear. The CDR3 totals 14 residues. Germline V gives CDR1 LNHDA, CDR2 SQIVND (reference sequence). V was shortened by 5 bases and J by 1 base, with 12 bases between the two germline ends. The chain's CDR3 is CASSPTTSSYEQYF. CDR3 bases: TGTGCCAGTAGTCCCACTACGTCTTCCTACGAGCAGTACTTC. Looking up the rest from reference TRBV19 and TRBJ2-7 gives the full variable domain: DGGITQSPKYLFRKEGQNVTLSCEQNLNHDAMYWYRQDPGQGLRLIYYSQIVNDFQKGDIAEGYSVSREKKESFPLTVTSAQKNPTAFYLCASSPTTSSYEQYFGPGTRLTVT.

This chain uses TRBV6-5 with TRBJ1-2; TRBD1 matches at 8 bases. The CDR3 sequence is 16 residues long. J was trimmed by 7 bases and V by 0 bases; bases with no gene match: 10. The germline V gene has CDR1 MNHEY and CDR2 SVGAGI. CDR3 nucleotide sequence: TGTGCCAGCAGTTACTCGTATCAAGGACAGGGAGGTGGCTACACCTTC. It encodes CASSYSYQGQGGGYTF.

The V call is TRBV27, the J call TRBJ1-5; D is unclear. V was clipped by 5 bases and J by 7 bases, with 12 bases between them. The germline gives CDR1 MNHEY, CDR2 SMNVEV (reference sequence). This CDR3 contains 13 residues. The CDR3, as DNA: TGTGCCAGCAGTACTGTCGGGAGACAGCCCCAGCATTTT. It is translated as CASSTVGRQPQHF.

The CDR3: CASSLREGSLPETQYF. CDR3 sequence (DNA): TGTGCCAGCAGCTTAAGGGAGGGTAGTCTCCCTGAGACCCAGTACTTC. The gene calls are TRBV7-9 and TRBJ2-5; TRBD2 agrees at 7 bases. The CDR3 sequence is 16 residues long. Germline CDR1 SEHNR, CDR2 FQNEAQ (reference sequence). V shed 2 bases and J 5 bases; nucleotides not matched to a gene: 11.

The gene calls are TRBV11-2 and TRBJ2-5; D is ambiguous. V lost 5 bases, J lost 4 bases, and 14 bases lay in between. From germline, CDR1 is SGHAT and CDR2 FQNNGV. The CDR3 has 14 residues. The CDR3 sequence is CASSPTLGTETQYF. The CDR3 nucleotides are TGTGCCAGCAGCCCCACGCTGGGCACAGAGACCCAGTACTTC.

This clone is a singleton in its sample. V gene TRBV6-5 combines with J gene TRBJ1-6, with D hard to call. Germline CDR1 reads MNHEY; CDR2 reads SVGAGI. With 2 bases removed from V and 7 bases from J, the gap between germline ends came to 3 bases. This CDR3 has 12 amino acids. The CDR3 loop is CASSYGNSPLHF. CDR3 nucleotides: TGTGCCAGCAGTTACGGGAATTCACCCCTCCACTTT.

This chain connects TRBV9 to TRBJ1-2; the match to TRBD1 covers 9 bases. CDR1 SGDLS and CDR2 YYNGEE come from the germline V gene. The CDR3 sequence is 15 residues long. The J segment lost 5 bases and the V segment lost 0 bases, leaving 5 bases of the junction unmatched. The CDR3 protein is CASSVGRDRVYGYTF. CDR3 bases: TGTGCCAGCAGCGTAGGGAGGGACAGGGTTTATGGCTACACCTTC.

The rearrangement joins TRBV30 to TRBJ1-1; D remains ambiguous. This CDR3 comprises 10 residues. Germline assignment: CDR1 GTSNPN and CDR2 SVGIG (reference sequence). Trimming removed 5 bases from V and 5 bases from J, with 6 bases in between. The CDR3 here is CAWSGTEAFF. The CDR3 DNA reads TGTGCCTGGTCCGGTACTGAAGCTTTCTTT.

The chain links TRBV30 to TRBJ1-5, with 7 bases fitting TRBD1. CDR3 length equals 13 residues. From germline, CDR1 is GTSNPN and CDR2 SVGIG (reference sequence). Trimming at V came to 2 bases and at J to 4 bases, leaving 2 bases not matched to a gene. CDR3 DNA sequence: TGTGCCTGGAGTCACAGGGGTAATCAGCCCCAGCATTTT. Protein sequence: CAWSHRGNQPQHF.

The gene calls are TRBV7-8 and TRBJ1-4; possibly TRBD1 for D (6 bases). Germline V CDR1 and CDR2: SGHVS, FQNEAQ. CDR3 size: 16 residues. V lost 5 bases and J 1 base, leaving 14 bases between the germline ends. The CDR3 region is CASSLTPRGTNEKLFF. Here the CDR3 DNA reads TGTGCCAGCAGCCTTACGCCCAGGGGAACTAATGAAAAACTGTTTTTT.

J is TRBJ2-7 and V is TRBV6-2 or TRBV6-3, with D perhaps matching TRBD1 or TRBD2 (5 bases each). This CDR3 region has 16 residues. Germline V gives CDR1 MNHEY, CDR2 SVGEGT. Trimming took 2 bases from V and 3 from J, leaving 17 bases between them. The CDR3, as DNA: TGTGCCAGCAGTTACGAACCGGGGACCGGAGTCTACGAGCAGTACTTC. Translated, it gives CASSYEPGTGVYEQYF.

This chain links TRBV19 with TRBJ2-3; 8 bases fit TRBD2. The CDR3 sequence is 13 residues long. Germline V CDR1 and CDR2: LNHDA, SQIVND (reference sequence). V gave up 9 bases and J gave up 4 bases; unmatched junction bases: 6. The CDR3 DNA reads TGTGCCAGCAGCCCGGGACTAGCAGATACGCAGTATTTT. This translates into CASSPGLADTQYF.

The J gene is TRBJ1-1, the V gene TRBV7-3; D possibly corresponds to TRBD1 (5 bases). This CDR3 is 13 amino acids long. V lost 5 bases and J 3 bases, leaving 10 bases between the germline ends. CDR1 is SGHTA and CDR2 is FQGTGA in the germline V gene. CDR3 in DNA: TGTGCCAGCAGCCGCATGGGGGACACTGAAGCTTTCTTT. Protein sequence: CASSRMGDTEAFF.

The V gene is TRBV15, the J gene TRBJ2-3; TRBD2 matches 12 bases. The CDR3 is 17 residues long. With V trimmed by 1 base and J by 3 bases, 5 bases remained unmatched. The germline V gene has CDR1 LNHNV and CDR2 YYDKDF (reference sequence). CDR3 protein: CATSRVLAGGPTDTQYF. CDR3 in DNA: TGTGCCACCAGCAGAGTTCTAGCGGGGGGGCCAACAGATACGCAGTATTTT.

The CDR3 sequence: CASSLRESGANVLTF. CDR3 sequence (DNA): TGTGCCAGCAGCTTGAGGGAATCTGGGGCCAACGTCCTGACTTTC. The gene calls are TRBV7-8 and TRBJ2-6; tentative D call: TRBD2 (5 bases). The CDR3 length is 15 residues. From germline, CDR1 is SGHVS and CDR2 FQNEAQ. V lost 3 bases and J 1 base, leaving 7 bases between the germline ends.

The chain links TRBV9 to TRBJ2-3; the D gene is possibly TRBD1 (5 bases). Germline V lookup: CDR1 SGDLS, CDR2 YYNGEE. V lost 0 bases to trimming and J lost 4 bases, with 12 bases between them. The CDR3 consists of 15 residues. CDR3 sequence: CASSVGVGPADTQYF. As DNA, the CDR3 is TGTGCCAGCAGCGTAGGTGTGGGGCCAGCAGATACGCAGTATTTT. The variable domain in full, completed from reference TRBV9 and TRBJ2-3, reads DSGVTQTPKHLITATGQRVTLRCSPRSGDLSVYWYQQSLDQGLQFLIQYYNGEERAKGNILERFSAQQFPDLHSELNLSSLELGDSALYFCASSVGVGPADTQYFGPGTRLTVL.

The J gene is TRBJ1-5, the V gene TRBV24-1; weak D call: TRBD1 (6 bases). Germline V gene data show CDR1 as KGHDR and CDR2 as SFDVKD. The CDR3 has 13 amino acids. Trimming took 6 bases from V and 6 from J, leaving 11 bases between them. This CDR3 is CATSRGRGQPQHF. CDR3 nucleotide sequence: TGTGCCACCAGTAGGGGGAGGGGTCAGCCCCAGCATTTT.

The chain joins TRBV5-1 to TRBJ1-2; 8 bases map to TRBD1. Germline lookup yields CDR1 SGHRS and CDR2 YFSETQ. CDR3 length: 14 amino acids. V lost 1 base, J lost 8 bases, and 7 bases stayed unmatched. This CDR3 is CASSLLQGVRGYTF. The CDR3 DNA reads TGCGCCAGCAGCTTGTTACAGGGGGTAAGAGGCTACACCTTC.

A word on this clone: Other DNA sequences in the sample encode the same CDR3. The chain joins TRBV7-9 to TRBJ2-5; 7 bases match TRBD2. The length of the CDR3 is 13 residues. In germline, CDR1 is SEHNR, CDR2 FQNEAQ (reference sequence). J lost 0 bases, V lost 6 bases, and 1 base had no gene match. In DNA, the CDR3 is TGTGCCAGCAGGGGGGGGTACCAAGAGACCCAGTACTTC. It specifies CASRGGYQETQYF.

The chain recombines TRBV6-5 with TRBJ2-7; possible D gene TRBD1, 6 bases. Trimming removed 6 bases from V and 6 bases from J, with 9 bases in between. Germline V CDR1 and CDR2: MNHEY, SVGAGI. CDR3 length equals 11 residues. CDR3 coding DNA: TGTGCCAGCAGGACAGGTCTCGAGCAGTACTTC. Protein: CASRTGLEQYF.

The chain is built from TRBV4-2 and TRBJ1-1; TRBD1 is a possible D gene (6 bases). Germline V CDR1 and CDR2: LGHNA, YNFKEQ. Trimming stripped 2 bases from V and 1 base from J, with 8 bases between. This CDR3 region has 14 residues. The CDR3 nucleotides read TGTGCCAGCAGCCAAACGACAGGGAACACTGAAGCTTTCTTT. This translates into CASSQTTGNTEAFF.

V usage is TRBV7-9 and J usage is TRBJ1-2; 7 bases agree with TRBD1. Germline V lookup: CDR1 SEHNR, CDR2 FQNEAQ (reference sequence). This CDR3 is 15 amino acids long. V gave up 5 bases and J gave up 4 bases; unmatched junction bases: 10. CDR3 in amino acids: CASSLGQLSPYGYTF. The DNA of the CDR3 is TGTGCCAGCAGCCTGGGACAGTTAAGCCCCTATGGCTACACCTTC.

V gene TRBV4-2 combines with J gene TRBJ2-4; perhaps D is TRBD1 or TRBD2 (6 bases each). Trimming pared 0 bases from V and 9 bases from J, leaving 9 bases between. Per germline, CDR1 LGHNA and CDR2 YNFKEQ. The CDR3 has 13 amino acids. The CDR3 coding sequence is TGTGCCAGCAGCCAAGAGGGGGGCGGCATTCAGTACTTC. Protein sequence: CASSQEGGGIQYF.

This chain links TRBV4-1 with TRBJ1-3, with 7 bases that match TRBD1. V shed 0 bases and J 4 bases; nucleotides not matched to a gene: 3. The V gene's germline CDR1 is MGHRA and CDR2 YSYEKL. This CDR3 is built from 15 residues. The CDR3: CASSQDSDRGNTIYF. Written as DNA, the CDR3 is TGCGCCAGCAGCCAAGATTCGGACAGGGGAAACACCATATATTTT.

This rearrangement joins TRBV20-1 to TRBJ2-3; tentatively, D is TRBD2 (6 bases). The V end lost 3 bases, the J end lost 2 bases, and 12 bases lay between the germline ends. This CDR3 has 14 amino acids. Germline CDR1 reads DFQATT; CDR2 reads SNEGSKA (reference sequence). The CDR3 region is CSASLADFTDTQYF. Written as DNA, the CDR3 is TGCAGTGCTAGTTTAGCGGATTTCACAGATACGCAGTATTTT.

This clone was recorded only once. Here the CDR3 DNA reads TGTGCCAGCAGCTTGAGAACTGGGACAACTAATGAAAAACTGTTTTTT. Amino acid sequence: CASSLRTGTTNEKLFF. The J gene is TRBJ1-4, the V gene TRBV7-2; D gene ambiguous. Trimming removed 3 bases at V and 0 bases at J, with 11 bases between. This CDR3 has 16 residues. Germline V gene data show CDR1 as SGHTA and CDR2 as FQGNSA.